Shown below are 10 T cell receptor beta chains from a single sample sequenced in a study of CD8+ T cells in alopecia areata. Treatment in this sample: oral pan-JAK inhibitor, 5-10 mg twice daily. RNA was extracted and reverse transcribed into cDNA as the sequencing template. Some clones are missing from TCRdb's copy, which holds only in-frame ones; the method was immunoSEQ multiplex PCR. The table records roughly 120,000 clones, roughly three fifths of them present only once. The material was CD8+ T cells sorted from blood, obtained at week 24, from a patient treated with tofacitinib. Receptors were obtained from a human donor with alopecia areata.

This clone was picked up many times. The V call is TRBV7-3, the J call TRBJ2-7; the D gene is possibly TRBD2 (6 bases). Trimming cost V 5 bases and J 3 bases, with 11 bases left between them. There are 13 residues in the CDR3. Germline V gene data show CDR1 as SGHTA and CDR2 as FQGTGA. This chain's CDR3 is CASSAGTGYEQYF. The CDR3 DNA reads TGTGCCAGCAGCGCCGGGACTGGCTACGAGCAGTACTTC.

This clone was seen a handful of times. Here the CDR3 reads CASSLDQGGLYEQYF. In DNA, the CDR3 is TGTGCCAGCAGCTTAGATCAGGGGGGTCTCTACGAGCAGTACTTC. The chain links TRBV7-2 to TRBJ2-7, with a weak D call TRBD1 (7 bases). The ends were cut back, 1 base at V and 3 bases at J, with 13 bases in the middle. The CDR3 runs to 15 residues. CDR1 and CDR2 (germline): SGHTA, FQGNSA.

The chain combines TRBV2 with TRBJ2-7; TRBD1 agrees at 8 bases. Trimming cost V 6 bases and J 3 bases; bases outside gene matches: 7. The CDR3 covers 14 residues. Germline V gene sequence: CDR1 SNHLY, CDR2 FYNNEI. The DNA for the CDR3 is TGTGCCAGCAGCGGGACAGGTACCCTCTACGAGCAGTACTTC. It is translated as CASSGTGTLYEQYF. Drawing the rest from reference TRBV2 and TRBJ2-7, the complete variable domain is EPEVTQTPSHQVTQMGQEVILRCVPISNHLYFYWYRQILGQKVEFLVSFYNNEISEKSEIFDDQFSVERPDGSNFTLKIRSTKLEDSAMYFCASSGTGTLYEQYFGPGTRLTVT.

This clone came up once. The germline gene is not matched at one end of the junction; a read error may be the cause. For the CDR3, the DNA is TGTGCCAGCAGTGACCGCGTGGAGATCCAGTACTTC. Translated: CASSDRVEIQYF. This chain connects TRBV2 to TRBJ2-5, with no clear D. Germline V gives CDR1 SNHLY, CDR2 FYNNEI. This CDR3 is 12 amino acids long.

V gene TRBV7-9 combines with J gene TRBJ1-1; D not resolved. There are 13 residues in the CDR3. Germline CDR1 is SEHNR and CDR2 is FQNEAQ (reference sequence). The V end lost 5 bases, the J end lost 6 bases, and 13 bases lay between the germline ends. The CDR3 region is CASSLVGSAEAFF. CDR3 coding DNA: TGTGCCAGCAGCCTAGTCGGGAGCGCTGAAGCTTTCTTT.

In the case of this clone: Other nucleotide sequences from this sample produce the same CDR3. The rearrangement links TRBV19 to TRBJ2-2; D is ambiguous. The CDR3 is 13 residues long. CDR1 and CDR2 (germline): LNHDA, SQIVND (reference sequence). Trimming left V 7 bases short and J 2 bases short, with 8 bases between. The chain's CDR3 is CASTSENTGELFF. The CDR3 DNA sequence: TGTGCCAGTACGTCAGAAAACACCGGGGAGCTGTTTTTT.

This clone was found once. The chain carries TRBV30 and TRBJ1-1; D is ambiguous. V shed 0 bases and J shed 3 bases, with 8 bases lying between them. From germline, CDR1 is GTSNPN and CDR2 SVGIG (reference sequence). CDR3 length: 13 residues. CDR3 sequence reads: CAWSVTSDTEAFF. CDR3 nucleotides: TGTGCCTGGAGTGTAACCTCGGACACTGAAGCTTTCTTT.

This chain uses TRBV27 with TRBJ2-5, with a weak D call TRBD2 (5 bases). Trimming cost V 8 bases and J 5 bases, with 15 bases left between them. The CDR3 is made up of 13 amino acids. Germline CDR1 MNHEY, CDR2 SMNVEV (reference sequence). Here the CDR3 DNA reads TGTGCCAGCTCGTTAGATCGAGGGGAGACCCAGTACTTC. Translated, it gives CASSLDRGETQYF.

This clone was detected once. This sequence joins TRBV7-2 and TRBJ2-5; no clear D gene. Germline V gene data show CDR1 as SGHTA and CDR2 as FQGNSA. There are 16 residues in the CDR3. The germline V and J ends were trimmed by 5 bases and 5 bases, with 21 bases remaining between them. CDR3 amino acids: CASSPLRLGSAETQYF. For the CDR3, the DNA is TGTGCCAGCAGCCCCCTAAGGCTGGGATCCGCTGAGACCCAGTACTTC.

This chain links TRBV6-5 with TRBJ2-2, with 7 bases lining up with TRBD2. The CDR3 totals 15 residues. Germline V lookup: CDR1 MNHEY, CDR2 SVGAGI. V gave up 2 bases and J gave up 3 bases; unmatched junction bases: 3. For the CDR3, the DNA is TGTGCCAGCAGTTACGGGGAGGGGTACACCGGGGAGCTGTTTTTT. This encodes CASSYGEGYTGELFF.